A selection of T cell receptor beta chains follows, all from one sample in a study of cytomegalovirus exposure and HLA in healthy donors. Produced via immunoSEQ multiplex PCR; TCRdb's table is partial and in-frame only. The data show under 150,000 clones, about four fifths seen once. Sequencing was done on a sample of PBMCs. These receptors originate from a male donor in good health and CMV-seronegative. Both conserved end residues are part of each CDR3. The D gene is left open where the match is weak. The size field is filled for only some rows; it gives once, few, many or a size class.

TRBJ2-7 18 TRBD2 TRBV4-3 NA TGCGCCAGCATCCCCAGGGGGACTAGCGGGGGTGAAGCCTACGAGCAGTACTTC CASIPRGTSGGEAYEQYF
TRBJ1-2 14 TRBD1 TRBV4-3 NA TGCGCCAGCAGCCAAGAGACAGGGGGCCGAGGCTACACCTTC CASSQETGGRGYTF
TRBJ2-1 17 TRBD2 TRBV29-1 once TGCAGCGTTGAGAGACCCGGGACTAGCGACCCAAGCGATGAGCAGTTCTTC CSVERPGTSDPSDEQFF
TRBJ1-2 15 NA TRBV29-1 once TGCAGCGTTGTGGGGCCCCGGGGGGCTCTAGGTGGCTACACCTTC CSVVGPRGALGGYTF
TRBJ2-5 16 TRBD2 TRBV18 NA TGTGCCAGCTCACCACCGGGACTAGACGGACAAGAGACCCAGTACTTC CASSPPGLDGQETQYF
TRBJ2-1 15 TRBD2 TRBV25-1 few TGTGCCAGCAGCCCCGGGGAGCGGGAGACTGGTGAGCAGTTCTTC CASSPGERETGEQFF
TRBJ2-1 13 NA TRBV15 once TGTGCCACCAGCAGCGGACTTTACAATGAGCAGTTCTTC CATSSGLYNEQFF
TRBJ1-1 13 NA TRBV5-4 NA TGTGCCAGCAGCTTTTCGGGAGGCACTGAAGCTTTCTTT CASSFSGGTEAFF
TRBJ2-7 16 TRBD1 TRBV11-2 NA TGTGCCAGCAGCTTTTCAGGGGGCCTTCTGACCTACGAGCAGTACTTC CASSFSGGLLTYEQYF
TRBJ1-1 15 TRBD1 TRBV5-1 NA TGCGCCAGCAGCTCGCGGAACAGGGGGAACACTGAAGCTTTCTTT CASSSRNRGNTEAFF
TRBJ2-5 15 TRBD2 TRBV7-8 NA TGTGCCAGCAGCTTGCCGACTAGCGGGGGGGAGACCCAGTACTTC CASSLPTSGGETQYF
TRBJ1-1 14 TRBD1 TRBV6-5 NA TGTGCCAGCAGTTACTGGGCAGGGGGCACTGAAGCTTTCTTT CASSYWAGGTEAFF
TRBJ2-1 16 TRBD2 TRBV4-2 NA TGTGCCAGCAGCCGGAATAGCGGGAGCTCCTACAATGAGCAGTTCTTC CASSRNSGSSYNEQFF
TRBJ2-7 14 TRBD2 TRBV9 NA TGTGCCAGCAGCTCCCGGACTAGCCCCTACGAGCAGTACTTC CASSSRTSPYEQYF
TRBJ1-2 15 NA TRBV7-9 NA TGTGCCAGCATCCCAAAGCGGGGGCTTATAAGTGGCTACACCTTC CASIPKRGLISGYTF
TRBJ2-2 13 NA TRBV11-3 NA TGTGCCAGCAGCCTCAGAAACACCGGGGAGCTGTTTTTT CASSLRNTGELFF
TRBJ1-4 14 NA TRBV9 NA TGTGCCAGCAGCTCCTCCTCAACTAATGAAAAACTGTTTTTT CASSSSSTNEKLFF
TRBJ1-5 22 TRBD1 TRBV4-1 NA TGCGCCAGCAGCCAGCTTCCCGGGACAGGGGGGACCTTGTCGAAGAGCAATCAGCCCCAGCATTTT CASSQLPGTGGTLSKSNQPQHF
TRBJ2-1 14 NA TRBV5-1 NA TGCGCCAGCAGCTTGGTGGCGGGAACGAATGAGCAGTTCTTC CASSLVAGTNEQFF
TRBJ1-5 16 TRBD1 TRBV4-2 NA TGTGCCAGCAGCCAAGAAGCGGGACAGGGCGATCAGCCCCAGCATTTT CASSQEAGQGDQPQHF
TRBJ2-3 15 TRBD1 TRBV7-9 NA TGTGCCGGGGCGGGGTGGACAGGGGGCAAAGATACGCAGTATTTT CAGAGWTGGKDTQYF
TRBJ2-1 15 TRBD2 TRBV25-1 NA TGTGCCAGCAGTGAAGCTAGCGGGAGCTTACATGAGCAGTTCTTC CASSEASGSLHEQFF
TRBJ2-3 16 TRBD2 TRBV5-3 NA TGTGCCAGGAGTCAGACTAGCGGGAGGGAACCCGATACGCAGTATTTT CARSQTSGREPDTQYF
TRBJ2-1 15 NA TRBV11-3 NA TGTGCCAGCAGCCCCCGGGTTAGCTCCTACAATGAGCAGTTCTTC CASSPRVSSYNEQFF
TRBJ1-1 12 NA TRBV7-9 NA TGTGCCAGCAGCTTAGTTTATGTTGAAGCTTTCTTT CASSLVYVEAFF
TRBJ2-7 12 TRBD1 TRBV5-5 NA TGTGCCAGCAGCTGGACAGGGAGCGAGCAGTACTTC CASSWTGSEQYF
TRBJ2-7 15 TRBD2 TRBV11-2 NA TGTGCCAGCAGCTTTTTAGCGGGAGGTGGAGGCGAGCAGTACTTC CASSFLAGGGGEQYF
TRBJ2-3 13 NA TRBV10-2 NA TGCGCCAGCACCAACTACAGGGCCGATACGCAGTATTTT CASTNYRADTQYF
TRBJ2-7 13 TRBD1 TRBV6-6 NA TGTGCCAGCAGTTACGGGACAGGGGACGAGCAGTACTTC CASSYGTGDEQYF
TRBJ2-7 15 NA TRBV5-8 NA TGTGCCAGCAGCCCGGTCGCGGGAAGCGAGGACGAGCAGTACTTC CASSPVAGSEDEQYF
TRBJ2-1 16 TRBD2 TRBV29-1 NA TGCAGCGTTGAGAGAGACGGGACTAGCAGTCACAATGAGCAGTTCTTC CSVERDGTSSHNEQFF
TRBJ2-5 15 NA TRBV5-1 NA TGCGCCAGCAGCTTGATACAGGCCCAACTCGGGGGCCAGTACTTC CASSLIQAQLGGQYF
TRBJ2-1 17 TRBD2 TRBV15 NA TGTGCCACCAGCGGGCCACTAGCGGGAGGGCACTACAATGAGCAGTTCTTC CATSGPLAGGHYNEQFF
TRBJ1-4 15 NA TRBV15 NA TGTGCCACCTCCAGAGGGGGGGGTATGGGCGAAAAACTGTTTTTT CATSRGGGMGEKLFF
TRBJ1-1 15 TRBD1 TRBV18 few TGTGCCAGCTCACGAGGGGGACAGGCGGTCACTGAAGCTTTCTTT CASSRGGQAVTEAFF
TRBJ2-7 13 TRBD2 TRBV7-2 NA TGTGCCAGCGCACTAGCGGGAAGCTACGAGCAGTACTTC CASALAGSYEQYF
TRBJ2-5 19 TRBD2 TRBV5-4 NA TGTGCCAGCAGCTTGGGAGTTTCTAGCGGGAGAGGGGGGAAGAAGACCCAGTACTTC CASSLGVSSGRGGKKTQYF
TRBJ2-7 13 NA TRBV5-5 NA TGTGCCAGCAGCTTGGCCATCAGTTACGAGCAGTACTTC CASSLAISYEQYF
TRBJ1-2 14 TRBD1 TRBV4-3 NA TGCGCCAGCAGCCGAGGGACAGGGTTATATGGCTACACCTTC CASSRGTGLYGYTF
TRBJ2-3 15 TRBD2 TRBV5-6 NA TGTGCCAGCAGCGTCATCGGACTAGCGACAGATACGCAGTATTTT CASSVIGLATDTQYF
TRBJ2-1 12 NA TRBV5-6 NA TGTGCCAGCAGCGCGAGGGGGAATGAGCAGTTCTTC CASSARGNEQFF
TRBJ2-5 14 NA TRBV5-6 few TGTGCCAGCAGCTTGTTTACAGTCCAAGAGACCCAGTACTTC CASSLFTVQETQYF
TRBJ1-6 16 NA TRBV19 NA TGTGCCAGTCGGCCAGGGACTGCAGCCTATAATTCACCCCTCCACTTT CASRPGTAAYNSPLHF
TRBJ1-2 14 NA TRBV2 NA TGTGCCAGCAGTGAAGGGGCGGGGGCGTTTGGCTACACCTTC CASSEGAGAFGYTF
TRBJ1-1 16 NA TRBV28 once TGTGCCAGCAGTTTACCGGCGGGATCGGGGAACACTGAAGCTTTCTTT CASSLPAGSGNTEAFF
TRBJ2-7 16 NA TRBV7-9 once TGTGCCAGCAGCTCGGGAGATAGTCAGCGCCCCTACGAGCAGTACTTC CASSSGDSQRPYEQYF
TRBJ2-1 14 NA TRBV25-1 NA TGTGCCAGTTTAGTGGGCGGGAACTACAATGAGCAGTTCTTC CASLVGGNYNEQFF